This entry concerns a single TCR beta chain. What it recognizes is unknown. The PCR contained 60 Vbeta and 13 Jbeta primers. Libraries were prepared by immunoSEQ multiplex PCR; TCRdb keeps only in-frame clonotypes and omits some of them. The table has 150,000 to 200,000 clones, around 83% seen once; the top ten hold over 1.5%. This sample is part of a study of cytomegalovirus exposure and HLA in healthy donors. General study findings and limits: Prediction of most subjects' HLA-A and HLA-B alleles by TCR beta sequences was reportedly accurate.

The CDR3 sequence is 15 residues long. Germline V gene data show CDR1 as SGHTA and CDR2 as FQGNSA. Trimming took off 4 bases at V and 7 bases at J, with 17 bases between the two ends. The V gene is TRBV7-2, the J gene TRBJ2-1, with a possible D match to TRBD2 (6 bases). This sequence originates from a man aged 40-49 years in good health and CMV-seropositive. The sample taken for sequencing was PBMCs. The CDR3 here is CASSSDSRGGNEQFF. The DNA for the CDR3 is TGTGCCAGCAGCTCCGACTCACGAGGAGGGAATGAGCAGTTCTTC.